The 15 T cell receptor beta chains reported below all come from one sample, sequenced in a study of OX40 agonist ivuxolimab in advanced cancers. Measured with immunoSEQ multiplex PCR; TCRdb has only the in-frame clones, and not every one. The sample shows more than 80,000 clones, nearly 90% of them seen only once. The sample was CD4+ or CD8+ T cells sorted from blood, taken in a trial of the OX40 agonist ivuxolimab. Every receptor here comes from an adult with an advanced solid tumor such as melanoma, head and neck, liver or kidney cancer.

Only one count was recorded for this clone. The CDR3 DNA reads TGCAGCGTTGTCGGACAGGGGCATTTCTATGGCTACACCTTC. Translating gives CSVVGQGHFYGYTF. V gene TRBV29-1 combines with J gene TRBJ1-2; 9 bases agree with TRBD1. Germline lookup yields CDR1 SQVTM and CDR2 ANQGSEA. The V and J ends lost 4 bases and 4 bases, in that order; junction bases with no gene match: 7. This CDR3 is 14 amino acids long.

About this clone itself: Germline is not matched at one junction end, which may reflect a read error. The gene calls are TRBV9 and TRBJ2-2, with 10 bases matching TRBD1. Germline CDR1 is SGDLS and CDR2 is YYNGEE. The CDR3 is 15 residues long. Here the CDR3 DNA reads TGTGCCAGCAGCGTAGCGGACAGGGGGACCGCGGAGCTGTTTTTT. Protein product: CASSVADRGTAELFF.

V is TRBV6-4 and J is TRBJ2-1; D not resolved. V gave up 4 bases and J gave up 0 bases, with 7 bases separating them. CDR1 and CDR2 (germline): MRHNA, SNTAGT. The CDR3 has 14 residues. The CDR3 region has the DNA TGTGCCAGCAGTGTATCTAGCTCCTACAATGAGCAGTTCTTC. Protein product: CASSVSSSYNEQFF.

V and J are TRBV5-6 and TRBJ2-5; D tentatively fits TRBD1 or TRBD2 (5 bases each). CDR1 is SGHDT, CDR2 YYEEEE, per germline. V shed 4 bases and J shed 1 base, with 17 bases lying between them. The CDR3 runs 16 residues. The CDR3 sequence is CASSLAGNLAQETQYF. DNA of the CDR3: TGTGCCAGCAGCCTAGCAGGGAACCTCGCCCAAGAGACCCAGTACTTC.

This clone was picked up one time. CDR3 loop: CASRGRAGDGYTF. The CDR3, as DNA: TGTGCCAGCAGAGGCAGGGCTGGCGATGGCTACACCTTC. The gene calls are TRBV27 and TRBJ1-2; tentatively, D is TRBD1 (5 bases). Between the trimmed V and J ends, which lost 6 bases and 6 bases, there was a span of 14 bases. The CDR3 is 13 amino acids. Germline-derived CDR1 and CDR2 are MNHEY and SMNVEV (reference sequence).

The chain has TRBV27 and TRBJ2-2; D unresolved. CDR3 length: 15 residues. The germline V gene encodes CDR1 MNHEY and CDR2 SMNVEV (reference sequence). V shed 3 bases and J shed 3 bases, with 11 bases lying between them. The chain's CDR3 is CASSFYVPDTGELFF. CDR3 sequence (DNA): TGTGCCAGCAGTTTCTATGTTCCAGACACCGGGGAGCTGTTTTTT.

The genes are TRBV7-2 and TRBJ2-2, with D uncertain. The V end lost 4 bases, the J end lost 3 bases, and 3 bases lay between the germline ends. This CDR3 is built from 12 residues. Germline loops: CDR1 SGHTA, CDR2 FQGNSA. Here the CDR3 DNA reads TGTGCCAGCAGCTCATACACCGGGGAGCTGTTTTTT. It specifies CASSSYTGELFF.

The chain uses TRBV30 and TRBJ1-1; D unclear. Between the trimmed V and J ends, which lost 3 bases and 4 bases, there was a span of 9 bases. CDR3 length: 12 residues. Germline assignment: CDR1 GTSNPN and CDR2 SVGIG (reference sequence). In DNA form, the CDR3 reads TGTGCCTGGAGATTTGGTGGCACTGAAGCTTTCTTT. As protein: CAWRFGGTEAFF.

The chain recombines TRBV18 with TRBJ2-3, with TRBD2 matching over 8 bases. This CDR3 is 15 amino acids long. The J segment lost 5 bases and the V segment lost 5 bases, leaving 9 bases of the junction unmatched. Germline CDR1 is KGHSH and CDR2 is LQKENI. In nucleotides, the CDR3 is TGTGCCAGCTCAAATAGCGGGGTTGATGGAGATACGCAGTATTTT. It specifies CASSNSGVDGDTQYF.

The V gene is TRBV9, the J gene TRBJ2-1, with a tentative D call TRBD2 (5 bases). The CDR3 is made up of 13 amino acids. V gave up 0 bases and J gave up 9 bases, with 10 bases separating them. CDR1 SGDLS and CDR2 YYNGEE come from the germline V gene. The DNA for the CDR3 is TGTGCCAGCAGCGTAGTTCCGGGAAGTGAGCAGTTCTTC. Translated, it gives CASSVVPGSEQFF.

This CDR3 reads CASSESGFGYGYTF. The CDR3 DNA is TGTGCCAGCAGTGAATCAGGGTTTGGCTATGGCTACACCTTC. The rearrangement links TRBV2 to TRBJ1-2; D possibly corresponds to TRBD1 (5 bases). CDR1 is SNHLY and CDR2 is FYNNEI in the germline V gene. The V and J ends lost 2 bases and 4 bases respectively, with 11 bases between them. This CDR3 spans 14 amino acids.

The chain recombines TRBV15 with TRBJ2-7; D remains unclear. The germline gives CDR1 LNHNV, CDR2 YYDKDF (reference sequence). The CDR3 spans 15 residues. V shed 1 base and J shed 2 bases, with 12 bases lying between them. The chain's CDR3 is CATSRALTPTYEQYF. In nucleotides, the CDR3 is TGTGCCACCAGCAGAGCCCTGACTCCTACCTACGAGCAGTACTTC.

The V gene is TRBV4-1, the J gene TRBJ2-1; unclear D gene. Trimming removed 3 bases from V and 0 bases from J, with 12 bases in between. The CDR3 contains 16 residues. Germline lookup yields CDR1 MGHRA and CDR2 YSYEKL. The CDR3 region has the DNA TGCGCCAGCAGCCACCCGGCCAAAAGCTCCTACAATGAGCAGTTCTTC. Amino acid sequence: CASSHPAKSSYNEQFF.

J is TRBJ1-2 and V is TRBV7-2, with D unresolved. Trimming took 4 bases from V and 11 from J, leaving 14 bases between them. Germline assignment: CDR1 SGHTA and CDR2 FQGNSA. The CDR3 is 12 amino acids. In DNA, the CDR3 is TGTGCCAGCAGCTCCGCGGGTATGTGGTACACCTTC. It yields the protein CASSSAGMWYTF. Drawing the rest from reference TRBV7-2 and TRBJ1-2, the complete variable domain is GAGVSQSPSNKVTEKGKDVELRCDPISGHTALYWYRQSLGQGLEFLIYFQGNSAPDKSGLPSDRFSAERTGGSVSTLTIQRTQQEDSAVYLCASSSAGMWYTFGSGTRLTVV.

The V call is TRBV11-2, the J call TRBJ1-1; unclear D gene. The germline gives CDR1 SGHAT, CDR2 FQNNGV. V shed 4 bases and J shed 0 bases, with 3 bases lying between them. The CDR3 has 12 amino acids. CDR3 coding DNA: TGTGCCAGCAGCTCCATGAACACTGAAGCTTTCTTT. Its translation is CASSSMNTEAFF.